One sample yielded the 20 T cell receptor beta chains listed below, sequenced in a study of identical twins. Each CDR3 protein is one row after TCRdb ran MiXCR on the 5' RACE reads. Altogether fewer than 500,000 distinct CDR3 sequences are present, roughly 24% being singletons, with the ten largest covering about 3%. This sample was also put to use in a study of T cells expressing NK-cell markers.

Material: CD4+ T cells sorted from blood. These receptors all come from a woman under 30 in good health.

The chain couples TRBV10-3 to TRBJ2-7; 10 nucleotides agree with TRBD1. The CDR3 runs 13 residues. V lost 4 bases, J lost 4 bases, and 1 base stayed unmatched. The germline V gene has CDR1 ENHRY and CDR2 SYGVKD. The CDR3 nucleotides read TGTGCCATCAGTGGGGGACAGGGGTACGAGCAGTACTTC. It yields the protein CAISGGQGYEQYF.

The V call is TRBV6-2 or TRBV6-3, the J call TRBJ1-1; unclear D gene. The CDR3 sequence is 12 residues long. Germline CDR1 MNHEY, CDR2 SVGEGT. Trimming took off 4 bases at V and 3 bases at J, with 6 bases between the two ends. The CDR3 DNA reads as TGTGCCAGCAGTTGGCCCCACACTGAAGCTTTCTTT. Translated: CASSWPHTEAFF.

This chain uses TRBV10-3 with TRBJ2-3; D uncertain. The CDR3 length is 14 residues. Germline V gene sequence: CDR1 ENHRY, CDR2 SYGVKD. With 6 bases removed from V and 2 bases from J, the gap between germline ends came to 12 bases. The CDR3 protein is CAIRGLTSTDTQYF. The CDR3 DNA reads TGTGCCATCAGAGGCCTGACTTCCACAGATACGCAGTATTTT.

The chain couples TRBV11-2 to TRBJ1-6, with D hard to call. Germline CDR1 reads SGHAT; CDR2 reads FQNNGV. The CDR3 runs 15 residues. V lost 0 bases to trimming and J lost 8 bases, with 11 bases between them. CDR3 DNA: TGTGCCAGCAGCTTAGAAACCGGAGGGCATTCACCCCTCCACTTT. It specifies CASSLETGGHSPLHF.

CDR3 in amino acids: CASSDAAAWSYEQYF. The DNA for the CDR3 is TGTGCCAGCTCAGACGCTGCCGCCTGGTCCTACGAGCAGTACTTC. This chain links TRBV18 with TRBJ2-7; D is uncertain. Germline values: CDR1 KGHSH, CDR2 LQKENI. The CDR3 consists of 15 residues. The germline V and J ends were trimmed by 5 bases and 1 base, with 15 bases remaining between them.

This sequence joins TRBV5-6 and TRBJ1-2; 7 bases line up with TRBD1. Losses at the gene ends were 3 bases for V and 8 bases for J; bases not matched to a gene: 4. The CDR3 covers 12 residues. Germline V gene data show CDR1 as SGHDT and CDR2 as YYEEEE. The CDR3 protein is CASSSRTGGYTF. CDR3 nucleotide sequence: TGTGCCAGCAGCTCACGGACAGGCGGCTACACCTTC.

Only a few counts were recorded for this clonotype. The chain joins TRBV7-2 to TRBJ1-3, with 7 nucleotides matching TRBD1. Germline CDR1 and CDR2: SGHTA and FQGNSA. This CDR3 has 15 residues. Trimming at V came to 7 bases and at J to 0 bases, leaving 6 bases not matched to a gene. CDR3 region: CASTLTGSSGNTIYF. The CDR3, as DNA: TGTGCCAGCACCCTGACAGGGAGCTCTGGAAACACCATATATTTT.

The chain links TRBV7-3 to TRBJ2-3, with 9 positions matching TRBD2. The length of the CDR3 is 14 residues. V lost 3 bases and J lost 4; bases outside the gene matches: 2. CDR1 is SGHTA, CDR2 FQGTGA, per germline. CDR3 coding DNA: TGTGCCAGCAGCTTCGCGGGGGGGTCAGATACGCAGTATTTT. This translates into CASSFAGGSDTQYF.

In DNA form, the CDR3 reads TGTGCCAGCATCGTGGGGTCTAGCACAGATACGCAGTATTTT. Its translation: CASIVGSSTDTQYF. This sequence joins TRBV6-8 and TRBJ2-3, with D unresolved. CDR1 is MNHGY and CDR2 is SAAAGT in the germline V gene. The CDR3 sequence is 14 residues long. The V gene lost 7 bases and the J gene lost 0 bases, with 11 bases spanning the gap.

V gene TRBV20-1 combines with J gene TRBJ2-7, with no clear D. Germline CDR1 DFQATT, CDR2 SNEGSKA (reference sequence). This CDR3 has 14 residues. V gave up 6 bases and J gave up 1 base, with 16 bases separating them. CDR3 residues: CSASGTAKSYEQYF. The CDR3 region has the DNA TGCAGTGCATCAGGTACGGCAAAGTCCTACGAGCAGTACTTC.

This clonotype was counted a few times. This chain connects TRBV7-9 to TRBJ2-5; TRBD2 agrees at 8 bases. Trimming at V came to 0 bases and at J to 2 bases, leaving 8 bases not matched to a gene. Germline assignment: CDR1 SEHNR and CDR2 FQNEAQ (reference sequence). The CDR3 length is 17 residues. CDR3 DNA: TGTGCCAGCAGCTTAGCGATGGCTAGCGGGTCTCAAGAGACCCAGTACTTC. Translation: CASSLAMASGSQETQYF.

This sequence joins TRBV20-1 and TRBJ2-7; TRBD2 matches at 9 bases. J was trimmed by 4 bases and V by 5 bases; bases with no gene match: 6. This CDR3 has 13 amino acids. Germline CDR1 reads DFQATT; CDR2 reads SNEGSKA (reference sequence). The CDR3 loop reads CSAYSGSVYEQYF. The CDR3 region has the DNA TGCAGTGCTTATAGCGGGAGTGTGTACGAGCAGTACTTC.

The V and J genes are TRBV9 and TRBJ1-2; tentatively, D is TRBD1 (5 bases). Deletions cut 0 bases from V and 5 bases from J, with 11 bases between. This CDR3 is built from 14 residues. CDR1 and CDR2 (germline): SGDLS, YYNGEE. As DNA, the CDR3 is TGTGCCAGCAGCGTAGGACAGAATGCTTATGGCTACACCTTC. This codes for CASSVGQNAYGYTF.

Concerning this clonotype: At one end the junction does not follow the germline gene, possibly because of a read error. This chain joins TRBV20-1 and TRBJ2-4; weak D call: TRBD2 (6 bases). The germline V gene has CDR1 DFQATT and CDR2 SNEGSKA (reference sequence). The CDR3 is 17 amino acids. The CDR3 region has the DNA TGCAGCGCTAGAGCTGCGTTGGGAGGATCAGCCAAAAACATTCAGTACTTC. It codes for CSARAALGGSAKNIQYF.

This chain uses TRBV6-4 with TRBJ2-2; 10 nucleotides match TRBD2. This CDR3 has 16 amino acids. CDR1 is MRHNA, CDR2 SNTAGT, per germline. The V segment lost 5 bases and the J segment 5 bases; nucleotides outside the gene matches: 8. CDR3 in DNA: TGTGCCAGCAGTCCCAAAGGACTAGCGGCGACCGGGGAGCTGTTTTTT. Protein: CASSPKGLAATGELFF.

In DNA, the CDR3 is TGCAGTGCGGGCCCTGTAGGCCACAATGAGCAGTTCTTC. Protein: CSAGPVGHNEQFF. The chain links TRBV20-1 to TRBJ2-1; no clear D gene. CDR1 is DFQATT, CDR2 SNEGSKA, per germline (reference sequence). The CDR3 has 13 residues. The V and J ends lost 6 bases and 5 bases respectively, with 14 bases between them.

The V gene is TRBV5-4, the J gene TRBJ2-4; 7 bases line up with TRBD2. The CDR3 covers 13 residues. Germline loops: CDR1 SGHNT, CDR2 YYREEE (reference sequence). V shed 3 bases, J shed 8 bases, and the junction held 5 bases outside the gene matches. The CDR3 sequence is CASSSGGGDIQYF. Here the CDR3 DNA reads TGTGCCAGCAGCTCAGGTGGGGGGGACATTCAGTACTTC.

This clonotype was picked up many times. The chain couples TRBV10-3 to TRBJ1-6; D may be TRBD1 (5 bases). Germline assignment: CDR1 ENHRY and CDR2 SYGVKD. The V and J ends lost 3 bases and 7 bases respectively, with 13 bases between them. The CDR3 runs 15 residues. The CDR3 sequence: CAISDQGVRNSPLHF. The CDR3 DNA sequence: TGTGCCATCAGTGATCAGGGTGTCAGGAATTCACCCCTCCACTTT.

This clonotype was detected a few times. The J gene is TRBJ2-1, the V gene TRBV5-1; possible D gene TRBD2, 5 bases. Germline values: CDR1 SGHRS, CDR2 YFSETQ. The CDR3 contains 14 residues. V lost 6 bases and J 5 bases, leaving 15 bases between the germline ends. The CDR3 loop is CASKNGLADNEQFF. The DNA for the CDR3 is TGCGCCAGCAAAAATGGGCTAGCAGACAATGAGCAGTTCTTC.

The J gene is TRBJ1-5, the V gene TRBV7-3; 7 bases map to TRBD1. There are 13 residues in the CDR3. Germline V lookup: CDR1 SGHTA, CDR2 FQGTGA. After removal of 6 bases from V and 7 bases from J, the junction contained 6 bases not matched to a gene. The DNA for the CDR3 is TGTGCCAGCAGTGAGACAGGGAGACAGCCCCAGCATTTT. As protein: CASSETGRQPQHF.